The clone carrying this T cell receptor beta chain was seen many times. RNA transcripts provided the source from which TCR beta CDR3 regions were amplified. Using the HTBI primer set, a first-round RT-PCR was run on the TCR CDR3. TCRdb re-called the multiplex PCR reads through MiXCR, storing one row per CDR3 protein. Among roughly 300,000 distinct CDR3 sequences, 18% were seen once, and the ten largest hold roughly 49%. The record originates from a study of T cells in Graves' hyperthyroidism and ophthalmopathy. Sequencing was done on a sample of blood. This TCR was recovered from a woman between 50 and 59 years old with Graves' hyperthyroidism.

CDR3 region: CASSLGLAGVTGELFF. In DNA form, the CDR3 reads TGTGCCAGCAGCTTAGGACTAGCGGGAGTCACCGGGGAGCTGTTTTTT. The rearrangement links TRBV11-2 to TRBJ2-2, with 12 bases fitting TRBD2. CDR1 and CDR2 (germline): SGHAT, FQNNGV. The length of the CDR3 is 16 residues. Trimming removed 1 base from V and 4 bases from J; junction bases left unmatched: 1.